The rows below give T cell receptor beta chains drawn from one sample of a study of Ad26.COV2.S vaccination and SARS-CoV-2 variants. Produced via immunoSEQ multiplex PCR; TCRdb's table is partial and in-frame only. The data show approximately 350,000 clones, under 90% seen once. The source material was peripheral blood, sampled in a trial of Ad26.COV2.S vaccine versus placebo. Source of these receptors: a person between 18 and 60 years old who received the Ad26.COV2.S COVID-19 vaccine or a placebo. The CDR3 runs from the conserved cysteine through the conserved F or W. D genes are given only for firm matches. A clone size is listed for some rows: how often the clone was seen (once, few, many), or a class if it is expanded.

. | TRBJ1-2 | . | TRBV9 | CASSPPGGRGYTF | TGTGCCAGCAGCCCCCCTGGGGGCCGGGGCTACACCTTC
. | TRBJ1-1 | . | TRBV7-9 | CASSLTGVGSEAFF | TGTGCCAGCAGCCTCACGGGGGTTGGATCTGAAGCTTTCTTT
. | TRBJ2-2 | TRBD2 | TRBV5-4 | CASSSTSGRSTGELFF | TGTGCCAGCAGCTCGACTAGCGGGAGGTCCACCGGGGAGCTGTTTTTT
. | TRBJ1-3 | . | TRBV30 | CAWSGTASGNTIYF | TGTGCCTGGAGTGGAACGGCCTCTGGAAACACCATATATTTT
. | TRBJ1-3 | . | TRBV5-1 | CASSPTTGSSGNTIYF | TGCGCCAGCAGCCCTACGACAGGTTCCTCTGGAAACACCATATATTTT
few | TRBJ1-3 | . | TRBV7-9 | CASSADRFSGNTIYF | TGTGCCAGCAGCGCCGACCGGTTCTCTGGAAACACCATATATTTT
. | TRBJ2-7 | . | TRBV5-4 | CASSLDSLAYEQYF | TGTGCCAGCAGTCTGGACAGTCTTGCCTACGAGCAGTACTTC
. | TRBJ1-2 | . | TRBV11-2 | CASSLDSSNYGYTF | TGTGCCAGCAGCTTAGATTCCTCTAACTATGGCTACACCTTC
. | TRBJ1-2 | . | TRBV9 | CASSVGQGYGYTF | TGTGCCAGCAGCGTAGGCCAGGGCTATGGCTACACCTTC
. | TRBJ1-2 | . | TRBV24-1 | CATSGGRGQNYGYTF | TGTGCCACCAGTGGTGGACGAGGACAGAACTATGGCTACACCTTC
few | TRBJ1-5 | . | TRBV6-5 | CASRAGRREGQPQHF | TGTGCCAGCAGGGCAGGGCGGAGAGAGGGCCAGCCCCAGCATTTT
. | TRBJ2-7 | TRBD2 | TRBV7-2 | CASSSSGGYEQYF | TGTGCCAGCAGCTCTTCGGGGGGCTACGAGCAGTACTTC
. | TRBJ1-1 | . | TRBV10-2 | CASSGGGTEAFF | TGCGCCAGCAGTGGAGGGGGCACTGAAGCTTTCTTT
. | TRBJ2-5 | TRBD1 | TRBV4-1 | CASSRGLRQGIEETQYF | TGCGCCAGCAGCCGCGGATTACGACAGGGGATAGAGGAGACCCAGTACTTC
. | TRBJ1-3 | TRBD1 | TRBV4-1 | CASSLTDRTGNTIYF | TGCGCCAGCAGCCTCACGGACAGGACTGGAAACACCATATATTTT
. | TRBJ1-2 | TRBD1 | TRBV5-4 | CASSSTAGGFGIGYTF | TGTGCCAGCAGCTCCACCGCAGGGGGTTTTGGTATTGGCTACACCTTC
once | TRBJ1-3 | . | TRBV30 | CAWTGGNTIYF | TGTGCCTGGACGGGGGGAAACACCATATATTTT
. | TRBJ1-5 | . | TRBV11-2 | CASSLGGAGQPQHF | TGTGCCAGCAGCTTAGGAGGGGCCGGGCAGCCCCAGCATTTT
. | TRBJ2-3 | TRBD2 | TRBV7-9 | CASSTTSGSIADTQYF | TGTGCCAGCAGCACGACTAGCGGGAGTATCGCAGATACGCAGTATTTT
. | TRBJ1-2 | . | TRBV30 | CAWSEDSFGHGYTF | TGTGCCTGGAGTGAGGACAGCTTTGGGCATGGCTACACCTTC
. | TRBJ2-5 | . | TRBV6-5 | CASSIRVSRETQYF | TGTGCCAGCAGTATCCGGGTCTCGAGGGAGACCCAGTACTTC
. | TRBJ1-2 | . | TRBV13 | CASSLTNYGYTF | TGTGCCAGCAGCTTAACTAACTATGGCTACACCTTC
. | TRBJ2-5 | . | TRBV19 | CASSITAYQETQYF | TGTGCCAGTAGTATAACAGCGTACCAAGAGACCCAGTACTTC
few | TRBJ2-1 | . | TRBV3-1/TRBV3-2 | CASSPGGLIYNEQFF | TGTGCCAGCAGCCCCGGGGGGCTCATCTACAATGAGCAGTTCTTC
few | TRBJ1-1 | TRBD1 | TRBV6-5 | CASRPQGSPEAFF | TGTGCCAGCAGACCACAGGGGTCCCCTGAAGCTTTCTTT
once | TRBJ2-1 | TRBD2 | TRBV24-1 | CATSVRFGLAGVPSYNEQFF | TGTGCCACCAGTGTCAGATTTGGACTAGCGGGAGTTCCCTCCTACAATGAGCAGTTCTTC
once | TRBJ1-1 | TRBD1 | TRBV27 | CASFSGTGVTEAFF | TGTGCCAGCTTTTCCGGGACAGGGGTTACTGAAGCTTTCTTT
few | TRBJ2-2 | TRBD2 | TRBV5-5 | CASSSWTSGRTGELFF | TGTGCCAGCAGTTCCTGGACTAGCGGGAGGACCGGGGAGCTGTTTTTT
. | TRBJ2-7 | . | TRBV3-1/TRBV3-2 | CASSPKLYLPYEQYF | TGTGCCAGCAGCCCAAAACTATACCTCCCCTACGAGCAGTACTTC
. | TRBJ2-7 | . | TRBV27 | CASSPPPYEQYF | TGTGCCAGCAGTCCTCCCCCCTACGAGCAGTACTTC
. | TRBJ1-4 | . | TRBV6-5 | CASSPRPGGEKLFF | TGTGCCAGCAGTCCCCGCCCGGGTGGTGAAAAACTGTTTTTT
once | TRBJ1-2 | . | TRBV7-9 | CASSLGDSNYGYTF | TGTGCCAGCAGCTTAGGAGACAGTAACTATGGCTACACCTTC
. | TRBJ1-1 | . | TRBV27 | CASSMAEEGNTEAFF | TGTGCCAGCAGCATGGCGGAGGAGGGGAACACTGAAGCTTTCTTT
. | TRBJ2-2 | . | TRBV11-3 | CASSSGPRTGKAGELFF | TGTGCCAGCAGCTCCGGCCCCAGAACAGGGAAGGCCGGGGAGCTGTTTTTT
. | TRBJ2-7 | TRBD1 | TRBV3-1/TRBV3-2 | CASSQVGTGYLYEQYF | TGTGCCAGCAGCCAAGTAGGGACAGGGTATCTCTACGAGCAGTACTTC
. | TRBJ2-2 | . | TRBV7-2 | CASSLRPVAGELFF | TGTGCCAGCAGCTTAAGACCAGTCGCCGGGGAGCTGTTTTTT
. | TRBJ1-2 | TRBD1 | TRBV19 | CASSTGTGGNYGYTF | TGTGCCAGTAGTACCGGGACAGGGGGCAACTATGGCTACACCTTC
. | TRBJ2-1 | . | TRBV9 | CASSRGLVYDNEQFF | TGTGCCAGCAGCCGGGGCCTTGTATATGACAATGAGCAGTTCTTC
. | TRBJ1-5 | . | TRBV7-8 | CASSLGREGQPQHF | TGTGCCAGCAGCTTGGGTAGGGAAGGGCAGCCCCAGCATTTT
. | TRBJ2-7 | . | TRBV13 | CASSLGPGEWHSYEQYF | TGTGCCAGCAGCTTAGGGCCGGGTGAGTGGCACTCCTACGAGCAGTACTTC
. | TRBJ2-1 | TRBD2 | TRBV6-5 | CASSTGTNNEQFF | TGTGCCAGCAGCACCGGGACTAACAATGAGCAGTTCTTC
few | TRBJ1-5 | . | TRBV7-9 | CASAKGERGNQPQHF | TGTGCCAGCGCGAAAGGGGAAAGGGGCAATCAGCCCCAGCATTTT
. | TRBJ2-5 | . | TRBV29-1 | CTGHRINETQYF | TGCACGGGGCACCGAATCAACGAGACCCAGTACTTC
. | TRBJ2-1 | . | TRBV20-1 | CSARGAGEQFF | TGCAGTGCTAGAGGAGCAGGAGAGCAGTTCTTC
. | TRBJ1-2 | . | TRBV11-2 | CASSLDGGVNYGYTF | TGTGCCAGCAGCTTAGACGGTGGGGTAAACTATGGCTACACCTTC
. | TRBJ2-7 | . | TRBV15 | CATSTQYNEQYF | TGTGCCACCAGCACTCAATATAACGAGCAGTACTTC
. | TRBJ1-1 | . | TRBV5-1 | CASSLAGFTEAFF | TGCGCCAGCAGCTTGGCGGGTTTCACTGAAGCTTTCTTT
. | TRBJ2-3 | TRBD2 | TRBV7-2 | CASRRGTPSTDTQYF | TGTGCCAGCAGGCGGGGGACTCCTAGCACAGATACGCAGTATTTT
. | TRBJ1-2 | TRBD1 | TRBV5-1 | CASSTTGELCTF | TGCGCCAGCAGTACGACAGGGGAATTGTGTACCTTC
. | TRBJ1-2 | TRBD1 | TRBV27 | CASSLRTGSSGYTF | TGTGCCAGCAGTTTACGGACAGGGTCTTCTGGCTACACCTTC
. | TRBJ1-2 | . | TRBV19 | CASNPFTDYGYTF | TGTGCCAGTAATCCCTTCACGGACTATGGCTACACCTTC